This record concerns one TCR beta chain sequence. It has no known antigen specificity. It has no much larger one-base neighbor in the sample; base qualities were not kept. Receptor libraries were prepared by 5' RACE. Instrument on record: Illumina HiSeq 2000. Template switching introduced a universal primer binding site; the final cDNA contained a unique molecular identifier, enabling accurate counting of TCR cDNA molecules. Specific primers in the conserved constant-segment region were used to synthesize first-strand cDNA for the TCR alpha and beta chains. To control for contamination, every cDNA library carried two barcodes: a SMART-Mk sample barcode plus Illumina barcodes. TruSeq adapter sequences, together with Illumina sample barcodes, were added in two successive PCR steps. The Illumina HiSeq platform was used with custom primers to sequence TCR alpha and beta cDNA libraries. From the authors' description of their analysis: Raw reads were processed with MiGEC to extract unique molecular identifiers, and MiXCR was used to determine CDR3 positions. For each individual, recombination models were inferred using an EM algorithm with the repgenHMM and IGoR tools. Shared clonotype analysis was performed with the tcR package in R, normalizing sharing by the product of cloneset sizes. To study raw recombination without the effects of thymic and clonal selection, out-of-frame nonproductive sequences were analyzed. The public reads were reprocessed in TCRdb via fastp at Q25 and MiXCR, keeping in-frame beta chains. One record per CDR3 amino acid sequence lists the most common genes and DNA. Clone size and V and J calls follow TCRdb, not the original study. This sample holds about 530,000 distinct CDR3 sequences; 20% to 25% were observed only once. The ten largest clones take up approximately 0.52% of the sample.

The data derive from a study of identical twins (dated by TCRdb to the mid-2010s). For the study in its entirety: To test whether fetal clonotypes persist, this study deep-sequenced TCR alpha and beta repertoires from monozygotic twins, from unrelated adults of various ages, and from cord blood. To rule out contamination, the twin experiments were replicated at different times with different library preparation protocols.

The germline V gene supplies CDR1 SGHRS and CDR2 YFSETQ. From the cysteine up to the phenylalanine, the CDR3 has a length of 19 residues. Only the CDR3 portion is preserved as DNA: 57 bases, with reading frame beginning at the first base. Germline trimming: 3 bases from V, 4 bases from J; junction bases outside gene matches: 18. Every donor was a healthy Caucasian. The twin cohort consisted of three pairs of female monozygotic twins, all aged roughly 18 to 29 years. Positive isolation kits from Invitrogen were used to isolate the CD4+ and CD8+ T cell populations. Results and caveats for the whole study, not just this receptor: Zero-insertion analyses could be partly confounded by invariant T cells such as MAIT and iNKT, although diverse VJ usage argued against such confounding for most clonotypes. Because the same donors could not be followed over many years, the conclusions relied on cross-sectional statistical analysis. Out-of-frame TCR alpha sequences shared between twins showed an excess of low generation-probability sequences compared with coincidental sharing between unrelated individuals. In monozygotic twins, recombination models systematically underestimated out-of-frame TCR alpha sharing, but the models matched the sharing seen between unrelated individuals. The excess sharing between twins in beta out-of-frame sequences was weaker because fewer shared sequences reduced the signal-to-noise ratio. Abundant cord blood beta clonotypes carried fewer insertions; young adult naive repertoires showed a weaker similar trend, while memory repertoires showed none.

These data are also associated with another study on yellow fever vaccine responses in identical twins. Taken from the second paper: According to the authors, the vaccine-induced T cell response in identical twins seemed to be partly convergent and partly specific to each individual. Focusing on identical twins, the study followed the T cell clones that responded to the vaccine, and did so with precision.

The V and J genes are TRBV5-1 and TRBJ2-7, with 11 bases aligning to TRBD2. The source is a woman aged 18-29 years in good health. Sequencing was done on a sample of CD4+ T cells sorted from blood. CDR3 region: CASSSGKTLAGEVWYEQYF. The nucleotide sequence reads TGCGCCAGCAGCTCTGGGAAAACACTAGCGGGAGAGGTGTGGTACGAGCAGTACTTC.